These 13 T cell receptor beta chains were all obtained from the same sample, sequenced in a study of blood T cell repertoires in COVID-19. The repertoire was sequenced with immunoSEQ multiplex PCR; TCRdb's copy has only in-frame clones and lacks some. This sample has fewer than 400,000 clones, with roughly 91% found just once. The specimen was PBMCs or T cells enriched from blood (not recorded which). Receptors were obtained from a woman between 25 and 40 years old who had recovered from COVID-19.

V usage is TRBV11-2 and J usage is TRBJ1-1, with no clear D. The CDR3 runs 11 residues. Looked up from germline, CDR1 is SGHAT and CDR2 is FQNNGV. The V gene lost 5 bases and the J gene lost 6 bases, with 7 bases spanning the gap. The DNA for the CDR3 is TGTGCCAGCAGCCTACTTTCTGAAGCTTTCTTT. This sequence encodes CASSLLSEAFF.

This sequence joins TRBV5-4 and TRBJ2-7; D gene ambiguous. The CDR3 has 15 residues. Germline-derived CDR1 and CDR2 are SGHNT and YYREEE (reference sequence). V lost 0 bases to trimming and J lost 6 bases, with 16 bases between them. CDR3 sequence reads: CASSLDVTTMGEQYF. DNA of the CDR3: TGTGCCAGCAGCTTGGACGTTACCACTATGGGCGAGCAGTACTTC.

The chain uses TRBV4-1 and TRBJ1-1; a weak D match, TRBD1 (5 bases). This CDR3 is built from 14 residues. V was shortened by 5 bases and J by 5 bases, with 15 bases between the two germline ends. In germline, CDR1 is MGHRA, CDR2 YSYEKL. The CDR3 protein is CASSYIGGGTEAFF. The DNA of the CDR3 is TGCGCCAGCAGCTACATTGGGGGGGGGACTGAAGCTTTCTTT.

The chain combines TRBV11-2 with TRBJ2-7; D is perhaps TRBD1 (7 bases). The CDR3 sequence is 17 residues long. Germline CDR1 SGHAT, CDR2 FQNNGV. The V and J ends lost 1 base and 4 bases respectively, with 20 bases between them. This chain's CDR3 is CASSLVRGLTGRYEQYF. The CDR3 coding sequence is TGTGCCAGCAGCTTAGTACGGGGGCTGACAGGGCGGTACGAGCAGTACTTC. The full variable domain, with the rest looked up from reference TRBV11-2 and TRBJ2-7, is EAGVAQSPRYKIIEKRQSVAFWCNPISGHATLYWYQQILGQGPKLLIQFQNNGVVDDSQLPKDRFSAERLKGVDSTLKIQPAKLEDSAVYLCASSLVRGLTGRYEQYFGPGTRLTVT.

The chain links TRBV30 to TRBJ2-7; 7 nucleotides align to TRBD1. Germline CDR1 and CDR2: GTSNPN and SVGIG (reference sequence). The CDR3 runs 13 residues. J gave up 2 bases and V 4 bases, and 5 bases lay outside the gene matches. CDR3 nucleotides: TGTGCCTGGAATGCGGACAGGCCCTACGAGCAGTACTTC. This translates into CAWNADRPYEQYF.

The chain is built from TRBV6-5 and TRBJ1-2; tentatively, D is TRBD1 (6 bases). Looked up from germline, CDR1 is MNHEY and CDR2 is SVGAGI. The CDR3 has 14 amino acids. V dropped 9 bases and J dropped 3 bases, with 17 bases sitting between them. The CDR3 sequence: CASWTVPGDYGYTF. CDR3 sequence (DNA): TGTGCCAGTTGGACAGTCCCCGGGGACTATGGCTACACCTTC.

The rearrangement uses TRBV6-1 and TRBJ1-1; no firm D call. Germline CDR1 is MNHNS and CDR2 is SASEGT. The CDR3 loop spans 21 amino acids. The V gene lost 2 bases and the J gene lost 1 base, with 29 bases spanning the gap. As DNA, the CDR3 is TGTGCCAGCAGTGAAAAGTCTGGGCAGGTAATCCGCCCGCCGACGAACACTGAAGCTTTCTTT. It is translated as CASSEKSGQVIRPPTNTEAFF.

The rearrangement uses TRBV12-3 or TRBV12-4 and TRBJ2-7; D is unresolved. The CDR3 extends over 13 amino acids. Trimming took 6 bases from V and 1 from J, leaving 10 bases between them. CDR3 sequence reads: CASSPLNSYEQYF. CDR3 sequence (DNA): TGTGCCAGCAGCCCACTCAATTCCTACGAGCAGTACTTC.

The chain links TRBV6-2 or TRBV6-3 to TRBJ2-1; TRBD2 matches 9 bases. V gave up 2 bases and J gave up 0 bases; unmatched junction bases: 14. CDR3 length: 20 amino acids. The V gene's germline CDR1 is MNHEY and CDR2 SVGEGT. The CDR3 DNA reads as TGTGCCAGCAGTTACATAGTCCGCGGGGGGGACTTTGGCTCCTACAATGAGCAGTTCTTC. The encoded protein is CASSYIVRGGDFGSYNEQFF.

This clone occurred a few times. The chain uses TRBV28 and TRBJ1-4; tentatively, D is TRBD1 (6 bases). The germline V and J ends were trimmed by 5 bases and 1 base, with 17 bases remaining between them. Germline CDR1 is MDHEN and CDR2 is SYDVKM. The CDR3 has 17 amino acids. In DNA, the CDR3 is TGTGCCAGCAGTGGCTCCAGGGGACTAGGAACTAATGAAAAACTGTTTTTT. Amino acids: CASSGSRGLGTNEKLFF.

This chain uses TRBV15 with TRBJ2-1, with 8 bases matching TRBD1. The CDR3 is made up of 15 amino acids. The V gene end was trimmed by 5 bases and the J gene end by 3 bases; junction bases not matched to a gene: 6. Germline V CDR1 and CDR2: LNHNV, YYDKDF (reference sequence). Here the CDR3 DNA reads TGTGCCACCAGCCCTCTGGACAGGGACTACAATGAGCAGTTCTTC. Amino acids: CATSPLDRDYNEQFF.

CDR3 loop: CASSIPSQGKAGNTIYF. In nucleotides, the CDR3 is TGTGCCAGTAGTATCCCCTCACAGGGCAAGGCTGGAAACACCATATATTTT. The chain is built from TRBV19 and TRBJ1-3, with D possibly being TRBD1 (6 bases). Germline V CDR1 and CDR2: LNHDA, SQIVND (reference sequence). Trimming cost V 3 bases and J 2 bases, with 17 bases left between them. CDR3 length equals 17 residues.

This clone has just a few counts. The chain recombines TRBV2 with TRBJ1-1; a weak D match, TRBD1 (6 bases). This CDR3 has 15 residues. The germline V gene encodes CDR1 SNHLY and CDR2 FYNNEI. The ends were cut back, 6 bases at V and 9 bases at J, with 23 bases in the middle. CDR3 amino acids: CASREQGLLTPKAFF. In DNA form, the CDR3 reads TGTGCCAGCAGAGAACAGGGTTTACTGACTCCCAAAGCTTTCTTT.